These 14 T cell receptor beta chains came from one sample sequenced in a study of response to subunit inactivated influenza vaccine. TCRdb re-called the RT-PCR reads with MiXCR, one entry per CDR3 protein. The profile shows about 650,000 distinct CDR3 sequences, around 13% of them singletons. Here the sequenced sample was PBMCs from blood, taken about 14 days before vaccination. Source of these receptors: a man between 45 and 60 years old who received an inactivated influenza vaccine.

This clonotype turned up a few times. The chain links TRBV12-3 or TRBV12-4 to TRBJ1-1; D uncertain. The CDR3 is 13 amino acids. V was shortened by 3 bases and J by 3 bases, with 8 bases between the two germline ends. For the CDR3, the DNA is TGTGCCAGCAGTTTTCACGATTACACTGAAGCTTTCTTT. Protein sequence: CASSFHDYTEAFF.

In DNA form, the CDR3 reads TGCAGTGCTAGTCGGACAGGCGCTCAGCCCCAGCATTTT. It specifies CSASRTGAQPQHF. The chain joins TRBV20-1 to TRBJ1-5; 7 nucleotides match TRBD1. The V gene's germline CDR1 is DFQATT and CDR2 SNEGSKA (reference sequence). V shed 3 bases, J shed 6 bases, and the junction held 5 bases outside the gene matches. This CDR3 comprises 13 residues.

The chain uses TRBV6-1 and TRBJ1-5, with TRBD1 identical over 10 bases. The germline gives CDR1 MNHNS, CDR2 SASEGT. With 8 bases clipped from V and 3 bases from J, the junction kept 1 base outside the gene matches. There are 13 residues in the CDR3. The CDR3 bases are TGTGCCAGCGACAGGGGGCTCAATCAGCCCCAGCATTTT. This gives the protein CASDRGLNQPQHF.

This clonotype was counted ten times or more. The rearrangement uses TRBV2 and TRBJ2-3; no clear D. V dropped 1 base and J dropped 1 base, with 9 bases sitting between them. Germline lookup yields CDR1 SNHLY and CDR2 FYNNEI. The CDR3 extends over 15 amino acids. CDR3 DNA sequence: TGTGCCAGCAGTGAAGGGCCTAGGGGCACAGATACGCAGTATTTT. Translating it yields CASSEGPRGTDTQYF.

This clonotype occurred a few times. This CDR3 is CATSRDWGVIEQYF. CDR3 nucleotides: TGTGCCACCAGCAGAGATTGGGGGGTGATCGAGCAGTACTTC. The J gene is TRBJ2-7, the V gene TRBV15, with D possibly being TRBD2 (6 bases). V dropped 0 bases and J dropped 6 bases, with 12 bases sitting between them. The germline CDR1 and CDR2 sequences are LNHNV and YYDKDF (reference sequence). This CDR3 is built from 14 residues.

The rearrangement uses TRBV7-2 and TRBJ2-3, with 9 nucleotides matching TRBD1. Trimming removed 5 bases from V and 2 bases from J; junction bases left unmatched: 8. This CDR3 is built from 16 residues. CDR1 is SGHTA, CDR2 FQGNSA, per germline. The CDR3 DNA follows: TGTGCCAGCAGCCTCGGGACAGGGAGCAACACAGATACGCAGTATTTT. Amino acid sequence: CASSLGTGSNTDTQYF.

J is TRBJ1-2 and V is TRBV6-1; 7 positions match TRBD1. Germline trimming cut 5 bases from V and 4 bases from J; bases unmatched to any gene: 10. The CDR3 has 15 residues. Germline CDR1 reads MNHNS; CDR2 reads SASEGT. CDR3 coding DNA: TGTGCCAGCAGTACCCGGACAGGATTCCTCTATGGCTACACCTTC. Amino acid sequence: CASSTRTGFLYGYTF.

This clonotype showed up many times. The genes are TRBV2 and TRBJ2-3, with 8 bases fitting TRBD2. Trimming cost V 4 bases and J 5 bases; bases outside gene matches: 5. The CDR3 length is 14 residues. The germline V gene encodes CDR1 SNHLY and CDR2 FYNNEI. This CDR3 is CASSGGLGVDTQYF. CDR3 bases: TGTGCCAGCAGTGGGGGACTAGGTGTAGATACGCAGTATTTT.

Regarding this clonotype: An end of the junction differs from the germline gene, which may be a read error. The V and J genes are TRBV5-5 and TRBJ2-7; D unresolved. CDR1 is SGHKS and CDR2 is YYEKEE in the germline V gene (reference sequence). The CDR3 covers 15 residues. The CDR3 spells CVSSLSAQWIYEQYF. The CDR3 nucleotides are TGTGTCAGCAGCCTTTCAGCGCAGTGGATCTACGAGCAGTACTTC.

This clonotype was seen a few times. The chain joins TRBV6-6 to TRBJ2-7, with unresolved D. CDR1 and CDR2 from the germline V gene are MNHNY and SVGAGI (reference sequence). The CDR3 contains 13 residues. Trimming removed 4 bases at V and 3 bases at J, with 10 bases between. CDR3 DNA: TGTGCCAGCAGTTTTGAACACTTCTACGAGCAGTACTTC. This codes for CASSFEHFYEQYF.

This clonotype was counted once. The rearrangement links TRBV20-1 to TRBJ2-3; D not certain. Trimming pared 3 bases from V and 4 bases from J, leaving 17 bases between. CDR3 length: 15 amino acids. Germline values: CDR1 DFQATT, CDR2 SNEGSKA (reference sequence). CDR3 region: CSASPLSIGPDTQYF. CDR3 in DNA: TGCAGTGCTAGCCCCCTCTCAATCGGCCCAGATACGCAGTATTTT.

This clonotype was seen only a few times. This chain connects TRBV6-1 to TRBJ1-2; D is unclear. Per the germline V gene, CDR1 is MNHNS and CDR2 is SASEGT. The V end lost 7 bases, the J end lost 2 bases, and 14 bases lay between the germline ends. The CDR3 runs 14 residues. In DNA form, the CDR3 reads TGTGCCAGCAACCAATTAGGGTTCAACTATGGCTACACCTTC. Its translation is CASNQLGFNYGYTF.

This clonotype was recorded many times. The chain employs TRBV5-1 and TRBJ2-3; D remains unclear. Trimming removed 5 bases at V and 0 bases at J, with 10 bases between. There are 14 residues in the CDR3. Germline CDR1 is SGHRS and CDR2 is YFSETQ. CDR3 nucleotide sequence: TGCGCCAGCAGGGCAGGAACTAGCACAGATACGCAGTATTTT. It yields the protein CASRAGTSTDTQYF. The full variable domain, completed using reference TRBV5-1 and TRBJ2-3, is KAGVTQTPRYLIKTRGQQVTLSCSPISGHRSVSWYQQTPGQGLQFLFEYFSETQRNKGNFPGRFSGRQFSNSRSEMNVSTLELGDSALYLCASRAGTSTDTQYFGPGTRLTVL.

This clonotype was found once. The chain is built from TRBV20-1 and TRBJ2-7; 7 bases match TRBD1. The CDR3 spans 14 residues. The germline V gene encodes CDR1 DFQATT and CDR2 SNEGSKA (reference sequence). Unmatched junction bases numbered 6, after V lost 3 bases and J lost 1 base. CDR3 sequence: CSARTPGQSYEQYF. The DNA of the CDR3 is TGCAGTGCTAGGACTCCGGGACAGTCCTACGAGCAGTACTTC.